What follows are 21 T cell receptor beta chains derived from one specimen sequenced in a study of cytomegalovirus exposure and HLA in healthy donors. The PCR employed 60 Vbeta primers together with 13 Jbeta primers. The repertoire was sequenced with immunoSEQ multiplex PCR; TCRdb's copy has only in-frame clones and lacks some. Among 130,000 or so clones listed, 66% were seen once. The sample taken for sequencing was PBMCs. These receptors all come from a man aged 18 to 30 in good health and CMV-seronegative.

CDR3 DNA sequence: TGTGCCAGCAGCTTAGGACTAGCGGTACAACGAGTGGACATTCAGTACTTC. Amino acids: CASSLGLAVQRVDIQYF. This sequence joins TRBV7-8 and TRBJ2-4, with 9 bases identical to TRBD2. The CDR3 sequence is 17 residues long. CDR1 is SGHVS and CDR2 is FQNEAQ in the germline V gene. V shed 1 base and J 8 bases; nucleotides not matched to a gene: 12.

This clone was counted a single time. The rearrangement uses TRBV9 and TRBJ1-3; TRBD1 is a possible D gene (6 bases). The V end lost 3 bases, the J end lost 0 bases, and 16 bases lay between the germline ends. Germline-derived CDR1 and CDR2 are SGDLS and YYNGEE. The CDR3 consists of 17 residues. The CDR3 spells CASSDNRVRDSGNTIYF. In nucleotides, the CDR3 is TGTGCCAGCAGCGATAACAGGGTGAGAGACTCTGGAAACACCATATATTTT.

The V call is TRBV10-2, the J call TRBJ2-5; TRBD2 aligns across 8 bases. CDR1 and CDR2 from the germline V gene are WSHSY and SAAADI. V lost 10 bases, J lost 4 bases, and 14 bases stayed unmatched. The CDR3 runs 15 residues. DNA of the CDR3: TGCGCCACCGGGTCGACGGGAGGGCGGGGAGAGACCCAGTACTTC. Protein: CATGSTGGRGETQYF.

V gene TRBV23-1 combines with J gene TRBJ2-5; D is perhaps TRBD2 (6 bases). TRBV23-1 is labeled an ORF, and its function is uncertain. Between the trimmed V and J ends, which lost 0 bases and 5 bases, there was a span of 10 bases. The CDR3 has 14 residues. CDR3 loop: CASSQSDGGETQYF. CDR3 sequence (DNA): TGCGCCAGCAGTCAATCCGACGGAGGGGAGACCCAGTACTTC.

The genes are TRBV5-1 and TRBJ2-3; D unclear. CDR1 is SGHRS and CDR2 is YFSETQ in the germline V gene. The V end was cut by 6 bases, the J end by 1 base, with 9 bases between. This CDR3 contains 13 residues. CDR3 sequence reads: CASIGPGTDTQYF. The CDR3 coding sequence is TGCGCCAGCATTGGCCCCGGCACAGATACGCAGTATTTT.

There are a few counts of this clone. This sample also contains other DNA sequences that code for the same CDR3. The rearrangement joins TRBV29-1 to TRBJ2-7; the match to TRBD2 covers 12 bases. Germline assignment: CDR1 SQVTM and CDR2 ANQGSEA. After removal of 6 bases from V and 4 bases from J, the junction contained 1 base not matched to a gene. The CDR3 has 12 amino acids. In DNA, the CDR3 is TGCAGCGTGACTAGCGGGAGTTACGAGCAGTACTTC. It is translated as CSVTSGSYEQYF.

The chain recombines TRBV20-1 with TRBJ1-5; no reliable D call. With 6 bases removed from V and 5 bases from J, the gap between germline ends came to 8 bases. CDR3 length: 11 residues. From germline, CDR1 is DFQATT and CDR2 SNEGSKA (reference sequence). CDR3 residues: CSAGGDQPQHF. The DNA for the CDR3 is TGCAGTGCCGGAGGAGATCAGCCCCAGCATTTT.

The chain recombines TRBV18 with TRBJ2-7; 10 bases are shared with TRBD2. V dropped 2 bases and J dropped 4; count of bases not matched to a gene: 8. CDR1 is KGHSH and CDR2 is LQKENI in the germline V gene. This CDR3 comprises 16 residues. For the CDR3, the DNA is TGTGCCAGCTCACCAAGTAGGCTAGCGGGAGATTACGAGCAGTACTTC. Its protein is CASSPSRLAGDYEQYF. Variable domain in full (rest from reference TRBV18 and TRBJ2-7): NAGVMQNPRHLVRRRGQEARLRCSPMKGHSHVYWYRQLPEEGLKFMVYLQKENIIDESGMPKERFSAEFPKEGPSILRIQQVVRGDSAAYFCASSPSRLAGDYEQYFGPGTRLTVT.

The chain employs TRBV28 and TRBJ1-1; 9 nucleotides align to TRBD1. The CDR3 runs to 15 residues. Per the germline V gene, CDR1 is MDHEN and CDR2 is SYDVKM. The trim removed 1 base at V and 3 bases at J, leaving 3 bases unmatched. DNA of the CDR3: TGTGCCAGCAGTTTATTAGGGACAGGGTACACTGAAGCTTTCTTT. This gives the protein CASSLLGTGYTEAFF.

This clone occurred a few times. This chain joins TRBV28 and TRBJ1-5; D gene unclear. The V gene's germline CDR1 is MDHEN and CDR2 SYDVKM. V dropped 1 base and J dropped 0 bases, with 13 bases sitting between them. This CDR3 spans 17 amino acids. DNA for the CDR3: TGTGCCAGCAGTTTATTACGAGGGATTAATAGCAATCAGCCCCAGCATTTT. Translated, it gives CASSLLRGINSNQPQHF.

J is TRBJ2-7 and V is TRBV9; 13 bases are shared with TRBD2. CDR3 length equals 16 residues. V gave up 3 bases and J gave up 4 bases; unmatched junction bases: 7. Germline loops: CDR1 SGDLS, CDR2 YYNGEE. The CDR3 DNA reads TGTGCCAGCAGCGGATGGACTAGCGGGGGACATTACGAGCAGTACTTC. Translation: CASSGWTSGGHYEQYF.

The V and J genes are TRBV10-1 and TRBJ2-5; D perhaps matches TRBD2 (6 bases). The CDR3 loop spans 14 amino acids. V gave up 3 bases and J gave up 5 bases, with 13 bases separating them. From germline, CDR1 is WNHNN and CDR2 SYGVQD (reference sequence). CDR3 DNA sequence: TGCGCCAGCAGTGAAAGGAGGGCCGCGGAGACCCAGTACTTC. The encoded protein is CASSERRAAETQYF.

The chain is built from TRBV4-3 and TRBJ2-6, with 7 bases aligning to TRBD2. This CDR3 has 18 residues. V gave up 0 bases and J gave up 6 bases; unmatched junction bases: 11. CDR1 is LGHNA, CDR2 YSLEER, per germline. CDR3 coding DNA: TGCGCCAGCAGCCAAGATCGGGGGGTGGGGTTGTTGGCCAACGTCCTGACTTTC. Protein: CASSQDRGVGLLANVLTF.

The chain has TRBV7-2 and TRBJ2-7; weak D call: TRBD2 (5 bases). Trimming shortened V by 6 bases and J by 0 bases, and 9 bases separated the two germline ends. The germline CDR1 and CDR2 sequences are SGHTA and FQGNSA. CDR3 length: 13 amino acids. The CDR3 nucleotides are TGTGCCAGCAGGACTCGGGGCTCCTACGAGCAGTACTTC. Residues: CASRTRGSYEQYF.

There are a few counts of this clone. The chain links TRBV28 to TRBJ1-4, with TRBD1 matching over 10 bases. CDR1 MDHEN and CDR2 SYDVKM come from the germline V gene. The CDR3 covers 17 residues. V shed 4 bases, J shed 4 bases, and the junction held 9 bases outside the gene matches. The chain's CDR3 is CASSSPGQGLGNEKLFF. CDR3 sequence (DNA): TGTGCCAGCAGTTCCCCGGGACAGGGGCTCGGTAATGAAAAACTGTTTTTT.

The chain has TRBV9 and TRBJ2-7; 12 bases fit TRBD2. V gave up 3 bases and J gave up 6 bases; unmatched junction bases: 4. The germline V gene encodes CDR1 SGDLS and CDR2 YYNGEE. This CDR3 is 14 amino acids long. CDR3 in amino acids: CASSERTSGAEQYF. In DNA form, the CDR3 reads TGTGCCAGCAGCGAGAGGACTAGCGGGGCCGAGCAGTACTTC.

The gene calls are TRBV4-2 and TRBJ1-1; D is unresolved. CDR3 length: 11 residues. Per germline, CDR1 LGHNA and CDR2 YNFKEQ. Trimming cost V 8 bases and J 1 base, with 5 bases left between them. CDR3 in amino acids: CASGQNTEAFF. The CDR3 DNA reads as TGTGCCAGCGGGCAGAACACTGAAGCTTTCTTT.

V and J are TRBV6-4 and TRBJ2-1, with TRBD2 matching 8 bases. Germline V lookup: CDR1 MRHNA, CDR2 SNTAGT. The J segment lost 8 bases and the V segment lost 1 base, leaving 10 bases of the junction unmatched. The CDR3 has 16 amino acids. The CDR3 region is CASSDYGRASKDEQFF. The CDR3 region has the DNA TGTGCCAGCAGTGACTACGGGAGGGCCTCTAAGGATGAGCAGTTCTTC.

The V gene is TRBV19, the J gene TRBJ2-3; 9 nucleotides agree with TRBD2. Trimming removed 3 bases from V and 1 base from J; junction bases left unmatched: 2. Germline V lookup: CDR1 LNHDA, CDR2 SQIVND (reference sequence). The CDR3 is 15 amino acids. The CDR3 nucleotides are TGTGCCAGTAGTATGCCTAGCGGGGGCACAGATACGCAGTATTTT. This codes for CASSMPSGGTDTQYF.

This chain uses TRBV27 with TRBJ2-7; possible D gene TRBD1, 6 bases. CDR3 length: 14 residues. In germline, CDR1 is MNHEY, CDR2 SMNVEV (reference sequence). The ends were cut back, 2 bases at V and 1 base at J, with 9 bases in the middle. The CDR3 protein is CASSLVRGSYEQYF. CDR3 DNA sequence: TGTGCCAGCAGTTTAGTCAGGGGTTCCTACGAGCAGTACTTC.

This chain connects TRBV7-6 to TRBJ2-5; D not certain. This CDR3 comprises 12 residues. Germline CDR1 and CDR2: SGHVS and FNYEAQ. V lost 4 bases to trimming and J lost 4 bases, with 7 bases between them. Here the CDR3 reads CASSSYRETQYF. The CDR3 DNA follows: TGTGCCAGCAGCTCCTATAGAGAGACCCAGTACTTC.